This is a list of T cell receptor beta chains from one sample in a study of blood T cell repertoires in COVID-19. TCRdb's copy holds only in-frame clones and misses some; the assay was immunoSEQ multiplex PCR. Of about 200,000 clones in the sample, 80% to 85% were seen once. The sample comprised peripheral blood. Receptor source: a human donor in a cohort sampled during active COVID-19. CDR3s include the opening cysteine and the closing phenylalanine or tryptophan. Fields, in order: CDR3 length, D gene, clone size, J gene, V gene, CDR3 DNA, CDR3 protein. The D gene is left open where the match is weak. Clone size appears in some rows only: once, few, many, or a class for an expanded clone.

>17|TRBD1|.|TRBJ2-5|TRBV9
TGTGCCAGCAGCGTCTCGGGACAGGTGCTGGGCCAAGAGACCCAGTACTTC
CASSVSGQVLGQETQYF
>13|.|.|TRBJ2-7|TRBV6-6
TGTGCCAGCAGTGCCGGATCGGGCTACGAGCAGTACTTC
CASSAGSGYEQYF
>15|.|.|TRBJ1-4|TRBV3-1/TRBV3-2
TGTGCCAGCAGCCAAATTCTGCAGTCTAATGAAAAACTGTTTTTT
CASSQILQSNEKLFF
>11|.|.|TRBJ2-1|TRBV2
TGTGCCAGCAGTGTGTCGAATGAGCAGTTCTTC
CASSVSNEQFF
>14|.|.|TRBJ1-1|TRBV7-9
TGTGCCAGACCCCCGGAGGGAGGATACACTGAAGCTTTCTTT
CARPPEGGYTEAFF
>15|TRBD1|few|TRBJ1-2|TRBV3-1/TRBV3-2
TGTGCCAGCAGCCGGAGACAGGGCTCACCGGGGGGCTACACCTTC
CASSRRQGSPGGYTF
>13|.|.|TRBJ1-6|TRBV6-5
TGTGCCAGCAGGCGGGGAGGCCATTCACCCCTCCACTTT
CASRRGGHSPLHF
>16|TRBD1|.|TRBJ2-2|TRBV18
TGTGCCAGCTCACCATTAACAGGGGGCCGGACCGGGGAGCTGTTTTTT
CASSPLTGGRTGELFF
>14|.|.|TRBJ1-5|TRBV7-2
TGTGCCAGCAGCGAGAGGTCAGGGCATCAGCCCCAGCATTTT
CASSERSGHQPQHF
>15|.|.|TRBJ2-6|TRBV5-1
TGCGCCAGCAGCTTGGAGGGGGCTGGGGCCAACGTCCTGACTTTC
CASSLEGAGANVLTF
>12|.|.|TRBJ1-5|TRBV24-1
TGTGCCACCAGTGAACAGCATCAGCCCCAGCATTTT
CATSEQHQPQHF
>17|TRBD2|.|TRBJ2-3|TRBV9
TGTGCCAGCAGCCCGCGGACTAGCGGAGGCCGCACAGATACGCAGTATTTT
CASSPRTSGGRTDTQYF
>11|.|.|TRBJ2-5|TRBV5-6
TGTGCCAGCAGCTTGGGTAAGACCCAGTACTTC
CASSLGKTQYF